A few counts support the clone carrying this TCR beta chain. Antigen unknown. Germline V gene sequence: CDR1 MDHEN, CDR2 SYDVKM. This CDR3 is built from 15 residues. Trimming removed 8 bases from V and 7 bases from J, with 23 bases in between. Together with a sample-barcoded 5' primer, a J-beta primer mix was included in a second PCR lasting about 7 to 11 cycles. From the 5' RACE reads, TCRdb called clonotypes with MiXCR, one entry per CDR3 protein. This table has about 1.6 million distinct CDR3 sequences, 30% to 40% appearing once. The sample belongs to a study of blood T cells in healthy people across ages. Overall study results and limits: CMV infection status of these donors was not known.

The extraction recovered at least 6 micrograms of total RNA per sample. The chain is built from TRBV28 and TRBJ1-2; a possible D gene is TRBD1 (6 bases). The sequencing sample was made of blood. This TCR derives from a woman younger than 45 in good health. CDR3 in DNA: TGTGCCAGCTTCGGGGGCGGAGGGGTAATCCGTGGCTACACCTTC. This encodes CASFGGGGVIRGYTF.